This T cell receptor (beta chain) was recovered during a study of blood T cell repertoires in COVID-19. Whole-study context: Some COVID-19 samples were acute and others convalescent; all came from the United States, Italy and Spain. Sources were T cells, B-cell-depleted T cells, or PBMCs; the material itself was cDNA or gDNA.

Libraries were prepared by immunoSEQ multiplex PCR; TCRdb keeps only in-frame clonotypes and omits some of them. The repertoire has under 110,000 clones, 85% of them found once; the top ten carry 1.5% to 2%. The receptor was derived from a woman aged 70-85 years with active or convalescent COVID-19. The specimen sequenced was peripheral blood.

DNA for the CDR3: TGTGCCAGCAGCTATGGACAGAAGAACACTGAAGCTTTCTTT. Translation: CASSYGQKNTEAFF. J is TRBJ1-1 and V is TRBV14; the D gene is possibly TRBD1 (6 bases). The CDR3 consists of 14 residues. Germline lookup yields CDR1 SGHDN and CDR2 FVKESK. V was clipped by 5 bases and J by 1 base, with 11 bases between them. The variable domain in full, with the rest retrieved from reference TRBV14 and TRBJ1-1, is EAGVTQFPSHSVIEKGQTVTLRCDPISGHDNLYWYRRVMGKEIKFLLHFVKESKQDESGMPNNRFLAERTGGTYSTLKVQPAELEDSGVYFCASSYGQKNTEAFFGQGTRLTVV.